One sample yielded the 18 T cell receptor beta chains listed below, sequenced in a study of T cells in Graves' hyperthyroidism and ophthalmopathy. The TCR beta CDR3 regions underwent amplification using RNA transcripts as the source. In the first-round RT-PCR of the TCR CDR3, the HTBI primer set was used. TCRdb re-analysed the multiplex PCR reads in MiXCR, keeping a single row per CDR3 protein. The sample shows 350,000 to 400,000 distinct CDR3 sequences, 15% to 20% of them seen only once. Material: blood. The receptors here all came from a young woman with Graves' hyperthyroidism.

V usage is TRBV11-2 and J usage is TRBJ2-4; weak D call: TRBD2 (6 bases). Germline V gene lookup returns CDR1 SGHAT and CDR2 FQNNGV. The V end lost 5 bases, the J end lost 3 bases, and 11 bases lay between the germline ends. The length of the CDR3 is 14 residues. CDR3 residues: CASSVGGNKNIQYF. The CDR3 nucleotides are TGTGCCAGCAGCGTTGGGGGGAACAAAAACATTCAGTACTTC.

This clonotype was seen more than once but under ten times. The chain employs TRBV6-5 and TRBJ2-2; possibly TRBD2 for D (5 bases). The germline CDR1 and CDR2 sequences are MNHEY and SVGAGI. Trimming took 0 bases from V and 2 from J, leaving 7 bases between them. The CDR3 runs to 15 residues. The CDR3 DNA reads as TGTGCCAGCAGTTACTCGACTACAAACACCGGGGAGCTGTTTTTT. It yields the protein CASSYSTTNTGELFF.

The J gene is TRBJ1-1, the V gene TRBV7-3; a possible D gene is TRBD1 (6 bases). Germline-derived CDR1 and CDR2 are SGHTA and FQGTGA. Trimming took off 4 bases at V and 7 bases at J, with 13 bases between the two ends. The CDR3 totals 13 residues. The CDR3 loop is CASSSQTGNEAFF. CDR3 coding DNA: TGTGCCAGCAGCTCCCAGACAGGTAATGAAGCTTTCTTT.

This clonotype was seen many times. This sequence joins TRBV6-1 and TRBJ2-5, with D possibly matching TRBD1 (6 bases). CDR3 length equals 15 residues. Trimming left V 8 bases short and J 4 bases short, with 20 bases between. Germline V gene sequence: CDR1 MNHNS, CDR2 SASEGT. CDR3 protein: CASGTSTGYLETQYF. The CDR3, as DNA: TGTGCCAGCGGAACCAGTACAGGGTACCTAGAGACCCAGTACTTC.

The V and J genes are TRBV27 and TRBJ1-1; D uncertain. Germline loops: CDR1 MNHEY, CDR2 SMNVEV (reference sequence). The CDR3 extends over 14 amino acids. V was cut by 6 bases and J by 1 base, with 12 bases left in between. The CDR3 coding sequence is TGTGCCAGCAGCGCTATCCGTGGGAACACTGAAGCTTTCTTT. Amino acids: CASSAIRGNTEAFF.

In this sample, this clonotype turned up many times. V is TRBV6-5 and J is TRBJ2-3; D might be TRBD2 (6 bases). The V end was cut by 0 bases, the J end by 0 bases, with 13 bases between. The CDR3 length is 17 residues. The germline CDR1 and CDR2 sequences are MNHEY and SVGAGI. The CDR3 sequence is CASSYSTAGPSTDTQYF. The CDR3 DNA sequence: TGTGCCAGCAGTTACTCGACGGCGGGGCCTAGCACAGATACGCAGTATTTT.

This clonotype was counted ten times or more. The CDR3 loop is CASSRRKGYDYGELFF. In nucleotides, the CDR3 is TGTGCCAGCAGTCGCCGGAAGGGGTACGATTACGGGGAGCTGTTTTTT. The rearrangement uses TRBV6-1 and TRBJ2-2, with TRBD1 as a possible D gene (5 bases). V gave up 5 bases and J gave up 7 bases, with 20 bases separating them. In germline, CDR1 is MNHNS, CDR2 SASEGT. The CDR3 extends over 16 amino acids.

This clonotype was picked up many times. The chain couples TRBV12-3 or TRBV12-4 to TRBJ1-3, with no clear D. The V end lost 3 bases, the J end lost 8 bases, and 11 bases lay between the germline ends. The CDR3 length is 13 residues. CDR3 DNA sequence: TGTGCCAGCAGTTTCCTCGGGCGGGACACCATATATTTT. Its protein product is CASSFLGRDTIYF.

This clonotype has ten or more counts. V is TRBV7-2 and J is TRBJ1-1, with a tentative D call TRBD1 (6 bases). The germline V and J ends were trimmed by 3 bases and 7 bases, with 9 bases remaining between them. The CDR3 is 12 amino acids. Germline CDR1 is SGHTA and CDR2 is FQGNSA. This CDR3 reads CASSFPTGEAFF. The CDR3 DNA is TGTGCCAGCAGCTTTCCGACAGGTGAAGCTTTCTTT.

This chain links TRBV3-1 with TRBJ2-4; a possible D gene is TRBD2 (5 bases). This CDR3 region has 15 residues. Germline V gene lookup returns CDR1 LGHDT and CDR2 YNNKEL (reference sequence). The germline V and J ends were trimmed by 6 bases and 0 bases, with 12 bases remaining between them. CDR3 nucleotides: TGTGCCAGCAGGCAATCAGGAGGAGCCAAAAACATTCAGTACTTC. Protein: CASRQSGGAKNIQYF.

This clonotype was seen many times. The gene calls are TRBV6-1 and TRBJ2-4; TRBD2 aligns across 7 bases. Trimming removed 6 bases from V and 9 bases from J; junction bases left unmatched: 11. The germline CDR1 and CDR2 sequences are MNHNS and SASEGT. The CDR3 covers 14 residues. CDR3 loop: CASRAANRGGIQYF. CDR3 nucleotides: TGTGCCAGCAGAGCAGCTAACCGCGGGGGCATTCAGTACTTC.

This clonotype was seen at least ten times. The chain is built from TRBV15 and TRBJ2-6; 9 bases are a match to TRBD2. CDR1 is LNHNV and CDR2 is YYDKDF in the germline V gene (reference sequence). With V trimmed by 1 base and J by 0 bases, 10 bases remained unmatched. This CDR3 is built from 20 residues. This chain's CDR3 is CATSRGLTAGGLSGANVLTF. CDR3 DNA sequence: TGTGCCACCAGCAGAGGTCTCACAGCGGGGGGCCTCTCTGGGGCCAACGTCCTGACTTTC.

This clonotype was counted many times. The chain uses TRBV10-2 and TRBJ2-7; D unclear. From germline, CDR1 is WSHSY and CDR2 SAAADI. The V end was cut by 3 bases, the J end by 7 bases, with 7 bases between. The CDR3 extends over 11 amino acids. CDR3 region: CASSDPREQYF. The DNA of the CDR3 is TGCGCCAGCAGTGACCCACGGGAGCAGTACTTC.

This clonotype was found many times. The chain carries TRBV24-1 and TRBJ1-5, with D perhaps TRBD1 (6 bases). This CDR3 has 15 residues. V lost 5 bases and J lost 3, with 13 bases in between. Germline CDR1 reads KGHDR; CDR2 reads SFDVKD. CDR3 nucleotide sequence: TGTGCCACCAGTGCCCCGGGACACACCAATCAGCCCCAGCATTTT. Amino acids: CATSAPGHTNQPQHF.

This clonotype was recorded many times. The rearrangement joins TRBV29-1 to TRBJ1-5, with D perhaps matching TRBD1 (6 bases). CDR1 and CDR2 from the germline V gene are SQVTM and ANQGSEA. The CDR3 has 14 amino acids. Between the trimmed V and J ends, which lost 6 bases and 1 base, there was a span of 13 bases. The CDR3, as DNA: TGCAGCGTGTCAACAGGGTTAAGCAATCAGCCCCAGCATTTT. Its translation is CSVSTGLSNQPQHF.

The chain combines TRBV24-1 with TRBJ2-7; possibly TRBD1 for D (6 bases). The CDR3 totals 14 residues. Germline CDR1 reads KGHDR; CDR2 reads SFDVKD. Between the trimmed V and J ends, which lost 4 bases and 6 bases, there was a span of 15 bases. This CDR3 reads CATSETGTRGEQYF. CDR3 bases: TGTGCCACCAGTGAAACAGGGACGAGGGGCGAGCAGTACTTC.

This clonotype was picked up many times. The CDR3, as DNA: TGCAGTGCTAGAGATCCTTGGGGGTCCGACAATCAGCCCCAGCATTTT. Its translation is CSARDPWGSDNQPQHF. The chain recombines TRBV20-1 with TRBJ1-5, with D perhaps matching TRBD1 (5 bases). Trimming shortened V by 0 bases and J by 3 bases, and 15 bases separated the two germline ends. The germline CDR1 and CDR2 sequences are DFQATT and SNEGSKA (reference sequence). This CDR3 is built from 16 residues.

In its sample, this clonotype was seen many times. This chain connects TRBV7-2 to TRBJ2-2; D not resolved. The ends were cut back, 5 bases at V and 5 bases at J, with 9 bases in the middle. The germline gives CDR1 SGHTA, CDR2 FQGNSA. CDR3 size: 13 residues. CDR3 sequence: CASSPLVTGELFF. For the CDR3, the DNA is TGTGCCAGCAGCCCCCTGGTGACCGGGGAGCTGTTTTTT.